One sample yielded the 26 T cell receptor beta chains listed below, sequenced in a study of siplizumab effects on memory and regulatory T cells (dated by TCRdb to between 2019 and 2020). Receptor amplification or capture employed the immunoSEQ multiplex PCR assay. TCRdb took this table from immuneACCESS and kept in-frame rearrangements with V and J called. Such tables lack part of the clones; where checked against another copy, unresolved V genes explain under half of the gap, and the rest is unexplained. This sample holds about 72,000 clones; about 90% were observed only once. Around 28% of the sample comes from the top ten. Sequenced material: CD8+ T cells sorted from blood. These receptors all stem from a human donor in good health.

V and J are TRBV27 and TRBJ1-5; perhaps TRBD1 as D (6 bases). CDR3 length equals 16 residues. V gave up 8 bases and J gave up 0 bases, with 17 bases separating them. Germline CDR1 MNHEY, CDR2 SMNVEV (reference sequence). The CDR3 region is CASSLGGLYSNQPQHF. The CDR3 DNA sequence: TGTGCCAGCTCTCTAGGGGGGTTATATAGCAATCAGCCCCAGCATTTT.

This clone was observed a few times. The chain carries TRBV21-1 and TRBJ2-7. TRBV21-1 counts as a pseudogene. The CDR3 totals 14 residues. The CDR3 loop is CASHSGGRAYEQYF. CDR3 nucleotides: TGTGCCAGCCACTCCGGCGGACGGGCCTACGAGCAGTACTTC.

V gene TRBV7-8 combines with J gene TRBJ2-1; D is ambiguous. The CDR3 spans 11 residues. CDR1 is SGHVS, CDR2 FQNEAQ, per germline. V shed 1 base and J shed 10 bases, with 5 bases lying between them. The CDR3 sequence: CASSLGAEQFF. For the CDR3, the DNA is TGTGCCAGCAGCTTAGGGGCCGAGCAGTTCTTC.

This chain connects TRBV27 to TRBJ1-6, with 8 bases identical to TRBD1. This CDR3 is built from 13 residues. Germline CDR1 MNHEY, CDR2 SMNVEV (reference sequence). J lost 9 bases, V lost 4 bases, and 2 bases had no gene match. CDR3 DNA sequence: TGTGCCAGCAGTTGGACAGGGAGTTCACCCCTCCACTTT. Amino acids: CASSWTGSSPLHF.

For the CDR3, the DNA is TGTGCCAGCAGCTTGTTGACAGGGGTCGAGCAGTACTTC. Translation: CASSLLTGVEQYF. The V gene is TRBV5-8, the J gene TRBJ2-7; 8 bases match TRBD1. V gave up 1 base and J gave up 6 bases; unmatched junction bases: 3. Germline CDR1 SGHTS, CDR2 YDEGEE. The CDR3 length is 13 residues.

This clone was recorded once. The genes are TRBV11-2 and TRBJ2-2; D is possibly TRBD1 (6 bases). Trimming removed 5 bases from V and 5 bases from J, with 24 bases in between. Germline V gene sequence: CDR1 SGHAT, CDR2 FQNNGV. CDR3 length: 18 amino acids. The CDR3 DNA reads TGTGCCAGCAGCCACGACCTGGACAGAAAAACGGGGACCGGGGAGCTGTTTTTT. Its translation is CASSHDLDRKTGTGELFF.

This chain links TRBV28 with TRBJ1-5, with a weak D call TRBD1 (6 bases). Germline CDR1 is MDHEN and CDR2 is SYDVKM. The V end lost 4 bases, the J end lost 5 bases, and 12 bases lay between the germline ends. The CDR3 is 14 residues long. Here the CDR3 DNA reads TGTGCCAGCAGTTCCCGGACAGTTTATCAGCCCCAGCATTTT. Its translation: CASSSRTVYQPQHF.

V usage is TRBV27 and J usage is TRBJ2-7; D not resolved. Germline lookup yields CDR1 MNHEY and CDR2 SMNVEV (reference sequence). V lost 0 bases and J 4 bases, leaving 7 bases between the germline ends. This CDR3 region has 13 residues. CDR3: CASSLSSRYEQYF. In DNA, the CDR3 is TGTGCCAGCAGTTTATCTTCACGATACGAGCAGTACTTC.

V gene TRBV10-3 combines with J gene TRBJ1-2, with TRBD1 matching over 11 bases. V lost 9 bases, J lost 6 bases, and 15 bases stayed unmatched. The CDR3 is 16 amino acids. Germline V gene data show CDR1 as ENHRY and CDR2 as SYGVKD. For the CDR3, the DNA is TGTGCCATTACCGGGACAGGGGGGGAGGAATTGGATGGCTACACCTTC. Its protein is CAITGTGGEELDGYTF.

This chain connects TRBV4-1 to TRBJ2-3, with D perhaps matching TRBD1 or TRBD2 (5 bases each). Trimming removed 4 bases at V and 3 bases at J, with 17 bases between. CDR3 length: 16 amino acids. Germline V gene lookup returns CDR1 MGHRA and CDR2 YSYEKL. The CDR3 DNA is TGCGCCAGCAGCCCGAATATGGGGGTGGGGACAGATACGCAGTATTTT. Its translation: CASSPNMGVGTDTQYF.

The chain employs TRBV9 and TRBJ1-2; no clear D. This CDR3 region has 15 residues. Germline CDR1 is SGDLS and CDR2 is YYNGEE. Trimming shortened V by 0 bases and J by 0 bases, and 9 bases separated the two germline ends. The CDR3 loop is CASSVGRTSNYGYTF. In nucleotides, the CDR3 is TGTGCCAGCAGCGTAGGTAGGACTTCTAACTATGGCTACACCTTC. Variable domain in full (rest from reference TRBV9 and TRBJ1-2): DSGVTQTPKHLITATGQRVTLRCSPRSGDLSVYWYQQSLDQGLQFLIQYYNGEERAKGNILERFSAQQFPDLHSELNLSSLELGDSALYFCASSVGRTSNYGYTFGSGTRLTVV.

Regarding this clone: This same CDR3 is encoded by further DNA sequences in the sample. The chain recombines TRBV6-5 with TRBJ2-7; D may be TRBD1 (6 bases). The CDR3 covers 15 residues. Deletions cut 0 bases from V and 2 bases from J, with 11 bases between. From germline, CDR1 is MNHEY and CDR2 SVGAGI. This chain's CDR3 is CASSYSLDSAYEQYF. The CDR3 coding sequence is TGTGCCAGCAGTTACTCTCTGGACAGTGCCTACGAGCAGTACTTC.

V is TRBV6-1 and J is TRBJ2-4; 10 bases fit TRBD1. This CDR3 is built from 15 residues. V was pared by 6 bases and J by 4 bases, with 6 bases of the junction left unmatched. The germline CDR1 and CDR2 sequences are MNHNS and SASEGT. For the CDR3, the DNA is TGTGCCAGCAGGCCGGGACAGGGGTTAAAAAACATTCAGTACTTC. Residues: CASRPGQGLKNIQYF.

DNA for the CDR3: TGTGCCAGCAGTTTAGGGGGCGCAGATACGCAGTATTTT. Its protein product is CASSLGGADTQYF. V usage is TRBV28 and J usage is TRBJ2-3, with D possibly matching TRBD1 (6 bases). This CDR3 is built from 13 residues. V was shortened by 2 bases and J by 4 bases, with 7 bases between the two germline ends. Germline V gene lookup returns CDR1 MDHEN and CDR2 SYDVKM.

This clone occurred once. The chain links TRBV5-4 to TRBJ1-2; D remains unclear. CDR1 and CDR2 (germline): SGHNT, YYREEE (reference sequence). Trimming took off 0 bases at V and 4 bases at J, with 7 bases between the two ends. The CDR3 spans 13 residues. CDR3 nucleotides: TGTGCCAGCAGCTTGGAGACCCCCTATGGCTACACCTTC. It translates to CASSLETPYGYTF.

The rearrangement joins TRBV7-9 to TRBJ1-4; TRBD1 matches at 8 bases. Germline V gene sequence: CDR1 SEHNR, CDR2 FQNEAQ (reference sequence). This CDR3 region has 15 residues. V was pared by 5 bases and J by 4 bases, with 6 bases of the junction left unmatched. CDR3 sequence reads: CASSPDRGFNEKLFF. CDR3 DNA sequence: TGTGCCAGCAGCCCCGACAGGGGTTTTAATGAAAAACTGTTTTTT.

The rearrangement uses TRBV7-2 and TRBJ1-6; 8 nucleotides match TRBD1. Germline lookup yields CDR1 SGHTA and CDR2 FQGNSA. The CDR3 consists of 17 residues. V shed 5 bases and J 1 base; nucleotides not matched to a gene: 7. CDR3 DNA sequence: TGTGCCAGCAGCGACAGGGGCGCGGGTTCCTATAATTCACCCCTCCACTTT. The encoded protein is CASSDRGAGSYNSPLHF.

The chain carries TRBV9 and TRBJ1-1; D is perhaps TRBD1 (6 bases). The germline CDR1 and CDR2 sequences are SGDLS and YYNGEE. Trimming left V 3 bases short and J 0 bases short, with 24 bases between. The CDR3 runs 19 residues. The CDR3 sequence: CASSGLSVGGGSMNTEAFF. The CDR3 DNA reads as TGTGCCAGCAGCGGGCTAAGCGTTGGGGGCGGCAGCATGAACACTGAAGCTTTCTTT.

V usage is TRBV5-6 and J usage is TRBJ1-1; possibly TRBD1 for D (6 bases). Germline V CDR1 and CDR2: SGHDT, YYEEEE. The CDR3 is 13 amino acids. Trimming removed 0 bases from V and 7 bases from J, with 10 bases in between. Here the CDR3 DNA reads TGTGCCAGCAGCTTGGCCACAGGGCTTGAAGCTTTCTTT. This encodes CASSLATGLEAFF.

The chain recombines TRBV2 with TRBJ2-1; D gene unclear. From germline, CDR1 is SNHLY and CDR2 FYNNEI. Trimming pared 2 bases from V and 7 bases from J, leaving 6 bases between. This CDR3 spans 12 amino acids. CDR3 nucleotides: TGTGCCAGCAGTGAAATAGGAAATGAGCAGTTCTTC. This sequence encodes CASSEIGNEQFF.

This chain links TRBV4-1 with TRBJ2-3; 8 bases map to TRBD2. The germline CDR1 and CDR2 sequences are MGHRA and YSYEKL. This CDR3 region has 16 residues. After removal of 2 bases from V and 1 base from J, the junction contained 5 bases not matched to a gene. CDR3 loop: CASSQSRGGGTDTQYF. DNA for the CDR3: TGCGCCAGCAGCCAATCCCGGGGGGGAGGCACAGATACGCAGTATTTT.

This clone was detected a few times. The chain employs TRBV7-6 and TRBJ2-7; D remains ambiguous. Germline-derived CDR1 and CDR2 are SGHVS and FNYEAQ. The CDR3 spans 12 residues. Trimming pared 1 base from V and 5 bases from J, leaving 6 bases between. The CDR3 spells CASSLGGDEQYF. The DNA for the CDR3 is TGTGCCAGCAGCTTAGGAGGCGACGAGCAGTACTTC.

Concerning this clone itself: The same CDR3 can be traced to other DNA sequences in this sample. The gene calls are TRBV18 and TRBJ2-7; D unclear. Per germline, CDR1 KGHSH and CDR2 LQKENI. This CDR3 region has 13 residues. V was pared by 0 bases and J by 0 bases, with 3 bases between. CDR3 sequence reads: CASSPPASYEQYF. In DNA, the CDR3 is TGTGCCAGCTCACCACCGGCCTCCTACGAGCAGTACTTC.

The chain uses TRBV4-1 and TRBJ1-2; no definite D call. V gave up 1 base and J gave up 0 bases, with 3 bases separating them. The CDR3 runs 13 residues. Germline-derived CDR1 and CDR2 are MGHRA and YSYEKL. In nucleotides, the CDR3 is TGCGCCAGCAGCCAAGTAGCTAACTATGGCTACACCTTC. The encoded protein is CASSQVANYGYTF.

The V call is TRBV19, the J call TRBJ2-7; no firm D call. Trimming took off 2 bases at V and 3 bases at J, with 8 bases between the two ends. This CDR3 is built from 13 residues. The germline V gene has CDR1 LNHDA and CDR2 SQIVND (reference sequence). Here the CDR3 reads CASSIFPNYEQYF. CDR3 sequence (DNA): TGTGCCAGTAGTATATTCCCGAACTACGAGCAGTACTTC.

This chain uses TRBV19 with TRBJ2-5; D is possibly TRBD1 (6 bases). This CDR3 has 14 amino acids. CDR1 is LNHDA and CDR2 is SQIVND in the germline V gene (reference sequence). Trimming took off 2 bases at V and 1 base at J, with 8 bases between the two ends. The CDR3 is CASSISDSQETQYF. In DNA, the CDR3 is TGTGCCAGTAGTATATCGGACAGCCAAGAGACCCAGTACTTC. Based on the CDR3 plus reference TRBV19 and TRBJ2-5, the full variable domain is DGGITQSPKYLFRKEGQNVTLSCEQNLNHDAMYWYRQDPGQGLRLIYYSQIVNDFQKGDIAEGYSVSREKKESFPLTVTSAQKNPTAFYLCASSISDSQETQYFGPGTRLLVL.